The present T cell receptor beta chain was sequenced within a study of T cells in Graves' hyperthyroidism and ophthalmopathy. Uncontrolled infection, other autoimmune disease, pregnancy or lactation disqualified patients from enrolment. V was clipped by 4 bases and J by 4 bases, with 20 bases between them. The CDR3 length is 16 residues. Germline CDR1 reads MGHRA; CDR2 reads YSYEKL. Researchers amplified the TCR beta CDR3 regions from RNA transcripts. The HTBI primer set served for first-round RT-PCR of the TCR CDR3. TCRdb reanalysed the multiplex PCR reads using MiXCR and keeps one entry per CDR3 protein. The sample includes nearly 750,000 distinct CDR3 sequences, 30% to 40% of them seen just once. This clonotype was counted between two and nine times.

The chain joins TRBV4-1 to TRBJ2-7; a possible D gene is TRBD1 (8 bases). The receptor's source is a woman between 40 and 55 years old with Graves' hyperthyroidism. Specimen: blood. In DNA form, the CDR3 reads TGCGCCAGCAGCCCTGAGACGACAGGGGAGGGATACGAGCAGTACTTC. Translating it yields CASSPETTGEGYEQYF.